This T cell receptor (beta chain) was sequenced during a study of Ad26.COV2.S vaccination and SARS-CoV-2 variants. Germline CDR1 and CDR2: SGHRS and YFSETQ. Unmatched junction bases numbered 6, after V lost 4 bases and J lost 10 bases. The CDR3 length is 13 residues. Clones were sequenced by immunoSEQ multiplex PCR, and TCRdb holds only the in-frame ones, with some missing. The sample shows some 290,000 clones, roughly 80% of them seen only once. Treatment reported: roughly 20 received Ad26.COV2.S at low or high dose, single or two shots; 5 received placebo; per-sample allocation not given. Collection of samples fell on day 63 after the first vaccine or placebo injection. Aged 18-55 years, donor was enrolled in Boston in 2020. Wuhan-strain SARS-CoV-2 spike was expressed by the Ad26 vector that made up the vaccine.

V is TRBV5-1 and J is TRBJ2-1, with 9 bases fitting TRBD1. The material was peripheral blood, obtained in a trial of Ad26.COV2.S vaccine versus placebo. This TCR came from a person aged 18-65 years who received the Ad26.COV2.S COVID-19 vaccine or a placebo. Here the CDR3 DNA reads TGCGCCAGCAGCGCCGGGACAGGGACAGAGCAGTTCTTC. As protein: CASSAGTGTEQFF.